This T cell receptor beta chain was documented in a study of cytomegalovirus exposure and HLA in healthy donors. Study observations and caveats: In a later analysis, TCR beta V- and J-gene trimming showed a link to a missense DCLRE1C variant. A highly shared variant cluster was judged a likely technical artifact.

Primers for the PCR totalled 60 Vbeta and 13 Jbeta. Only in-frame clones appear in the TCRdb table, and some are missing; sequencing was by immunoSEQ multiplex PCR. The table lists roughly 220,000 clones, almost 70% of them singletons. After removal of 2 bases from V and 5 bases from J, the junction contained 2 bases not matched to a gene. Germline V gene sequence: CDR1 SGHTA, CDR2 FQGTGA. This CDR3 is built from 15 residues. Notes on this clone: Its target is unknown.

The chain has TRBV7-3 and TRBJ2-2; 10 bases align to TRBD2. The sequencing sample was made of PBMCs. This clonotype was sampled from a man aged 40-50 years in good health and CMV-seropositive. CDR3: CASSLLAGVTGELFF. The CDR3 DNA is TGTGCCAGCAGCTTACTAGCGGGGGTAACCGGGGAGCTGTTTTTT.